Following are 7 T cell receptor beta chains from one sample sequenced in a study of blood T cell repertoires in COVID-19. Assay: immunoSEQ multiplex PCR; the TCRdb copy retains only in-frame clones and omits some. The data contain 190,000 or so clones, roughly 86% of them seen just once; the ten biggest clones take up around 9%. The sequenced material came from PBMCs or T cells enriched from blood (not recorded which). Receptor source: a woman aged 30 to 39 who had recovered from COVID-19.

Here the CDR3 DNA reads TGCGCCAGCAGTGATAGGACTAGCGGAAACACAGATACGCAGTATTTT. The encoded protein is CASSDRTSGNTDTQYF. The V and J genes are TRBV10-1 and TRBJ2-3; the match to TRBD2 covers 10 bases. This CDR3 has 16 amino acids. CDR1 and CDR2 from the germline V gene are WNHNN and SYGVQD (reference sequence). With 3 bases clipped from V and 2 bases from J, the junction kept 5 bases outside the gene matches.

The V gene is TRBV7-8, the J gene TRBJ1-5, with 8 bases lining up with TRBD1. CDR3 length: 15 amino acids. In germline, CDR1 is SGHVS, CDR2 FQNEAQ. V lost 5 bases, J lost 6 bases, and 9 bases stayed unmatched. The DNA for the CDR3 is TGTGCCAGCAGCCCCACCAGGGGGCTAGGTCAGCCCCAGCATTTT. Protein: CASSPTRGLGQPQHF.

The chain is built from TRBV5-1 and TRBJ1-1; TRBD1 matches at 9 bases. Germline V CDR1 and CDR2: SGHRS, YFSETQ. Losses at the gene ends were 4 bases for V and 3 bases for J; bases not matched to a gene: 13. This CDR3 region has 17 residues. CDR3 nucleotide sequence: TGCGCCAGCAGCCTCAAGGGACAGGGTAATATCGACACTGAAGCTTTCTTT. It specifies CASSLKGQGNIDTEAFF.

The genes are TRBV28 and TRBJ2-7, with D tentatively TRBD1 (6 bases). CDR1 and CDR2 from the germline V gene are MDHEN and SYDVKM. V was clipped by 6 bases and J by 2 bases, with 26 bases between them. CDR3 length equals 18 residues. The CDR3 DNA follows: TGTGCCAGCAGGCCCCTCAGAATCCACAGGGTGAGGGCCTACGAGCAGTACTTC. It codes for CASRPLRIHRVRAYEQYF.

The chain employs TRBV6-6 and TRBJ1-6; 9 bases match TRBD1. CDR1 is MNHNY, CDR2 SVGAGI, per germline (reference sequence). The CDR3 extends over 20 amino acids. J lost 0 bases, V lost 5 bases, and 14 bases had no gene match. The CDR3 spells CASSGSVPGQGSSYNSPLHF. The CDR3 coding sequence is TGTGCCAGCAGTGGATCAGTCCCGGGACAGGGCAGCTCCTATAATTCACCCCTCCACTTT.

The rearrangement joins TRBV28 to TRBJ1-4; 9 positions agree with TRBD1. Germline V lookup: CDR1 MDHEN, CDR2 SYDVKM. This CDR3 comprises 15 residues. V lost 4 bases to trimming and J lost 8 bases; unmatched junction nucleotides: 8. This chain's CDR3 is CASSSGTGIGEKLFF. The CDR3 DNA is TGTGCCAGCAGTTCCGGGACAGGGATAGGGGAAAAACTGTTTTTT.

The sample holds many counts of this clone. The chain joins TRBV6-5 to TRBJ2-7; TRBD1 agrees at 7 bases. Looked up from germline, CDR1 is MNHEY and CDR2 is SVGAGI. This CDR3 contains 12 residues. V dropped 7 bases and J dropped 5; count of bases not matched to a gene: 5. DNA for the CDR3: TGTGCCAGCAAAACAGGGGCTCACGAGCAGTACTTC. The encoded protein is CASKTGAHEQYF.